These 31 T cell receptor beta chains came from one sample sequenced in a study of blood T cell repertoires in COVID-19. Assay used: immunoSEQ multiplex PCR; TCRdb lists only in-frame clones, some missing. The sample lists around 180,000 clones; roughly 83% were seen once. Input material: PBMCs or T cells enriched from blood (not recorded which). The source of these receptors is a woman in her thirties who had recovered from COVID-19.

This rearrangement joins TRBV12-3 or TRBV12-4 to TRBJ1-2; D is unclear. The CDR3 totals 12 residues. Trimming pared 5 bases from V and 6 bases from J, leaving 10 bases between. CDR3 bases: TGTGCCAGCAGTCAAACCACAGATGGCTACACCTTC. This sequence encodes CASSQTTDGYTF.

The chain joins TRBV24-1 to TRBJ2-3; D call uncertain. With 2 bases removed from V and 7 bases from J, the gap between germline ends came to 9 bases. The CDR3 loop spans 13 amino acids. Germline CDR1 is KGHDR and CDR2 is SFDVKD. CDR3 region: CATSDSPQNTQYF. The CDR3 region has the DNA TGTGCCACCAGTGATTCCCCTCAGAATACGCAGTATTTT.

This clone appeared a single time. J is TRBJ2-7 and V is TRBV4-1; a weak D match, TRBD2 (5 bases). CDR3 length: 16 residues. Deletions cut 4 bases from V and 7 bases from J, with 23 bases between. The germline V gene has CDR1 MGHRA and CDR2 YSYEKL. CDR3 bases: TGCGCCAGCAGCCCCCGGGGAACAGATACTACGTCGGAGCAGTACTTC. Residues: CASSPRGTDTTSEQYF.

The chain uses TRBV7-9 and TRBJ1-6, with D possibly being TRBD1 (6 bases). V was shortened by 3 bases and J by 6 bases, with 15 bases between the two germline ends. The CDR3 runs 16 residues. The germline V gene has CDR1 SEHNR and CDR2 FQNEAQ (reference sequence). Written as DNA, the CDR3 is TGTGCCAGCAGCTTTTCTACGGGGGGCGGTAATTCACCCCTCCACTTT. Translating gives CASSFSTGGGNSPLHF.

J is TRBJ2-7 and V is TRBV7-7; 8 bases are shared with TRBD2. There are 15 residues in the CDR3. Germline CDR1 and CDR2: SSHAT and FNYEAQ (reference sequence). Trimming removed 1 base from V and 3 bases from J; junction bases left unmatched: 5. The CDR3 sequence is CASSLGAGVNYEQYF. CDR3 nucleotides: TGTGCCAGCAGCTTAGGAGCGGGAGTTAACTACGAGCAGTACTTC.

This clone was observed at least ten times. This chain links TRBV28 with TRBJ1-2, with TRBD1 identical over 8 bases. CDR3 length: 17 amino acids. Trimming at V came to 5 bases and at J to 10 bases, leaving 21 bases not matched to a gene. The germline V gene has CDR1 MDHEN and CDR2 SYDVKM. The CDR3 is CASSPTLGQGTAGVYTF. The CDR3 DNA is TGTGCCAGCAGTCCTACCCTCGGACAGGGCACAGCCGGTGTCTACACCTTC.

This chain uses TRBV19 with TRBJ2-7; 15 nucleotides match TRBD2. The trim removed 5 bases at V and 3 bases at J, leaving 17 bases unmatched. The CDR3 has 20 residues. Germline assignment: CDR1 LNHDA and CDR2 SQIVND (reference sequence). The CDR3 is CASSPRTSGRAMVSGYEQYF. DNA of the CDR3: TGTGCCAGTAGTCCCCGGACTAGCGGGAGGGCCATGGTTTCCGGCTACGAGCAGTACTTC.

The V gene is TRBV4-1, the J gene TRBJ1-2; 7 nucleotides line up with TRBD1. This CDR3 spans 15 amino acids. Germline V lookup: CDR1 MGHRA, CDR2 YSYEKL. The V and J ends lost 0 bases and 8 bases, in that order; junction bases with no gene match: 9. The CDR3 DNA follows: TGCGCCAGCAGCCAAGACGAGGGGGCTGGGGGAGGCTACACCTTC. Translation gives CASSQDEGAGGGYTF.

This chain uses TRBV7-3 with TRBJ2-1, with 14 bases lining up with TRBD2. Germline V gives CDR1 SGHTA, CDR2 FQGTGA. This CDR3 contains 17 residues. The V gene end was trimmed by 5 bases and the J gene end by 11 bases; junction bases not matched to a gene: 14. The CDR3 sequence is CASSPTGPGLAGGQQFF. The CDR3 DNA reads TGTGCCAGCAGCCCGACAGGGCCCGGACTAGCGGGAGGACAGCAGTTCTTC. The variable domain in full, completed from reference TRBV7-3 and TRBJ2-1, reads GAGVSQTPSNKVTEKGKYVELRCDPISGHTALYWYRQSLGQGPEFLIYFQGTGAADDSGLPNDRFFAVRPEGSVSTLKIQRTERGDSAVYLCASSPTGPGLAGGQQFFGPGTRLTVL.

This chain connects TRBV3-1 (or the pseudogene TRBV3-2) to TRBJ1-2, with 8 nucleotides matching TRBD1. Germline V gene lookup returns CDR1 LGHDT and CDR2 YNNKEL (reference sequence). Trimming at V came to 4 bases and at J to 2 bases, leaving 6 bases not matched to a gene. The CDR3 runs 15 residues. For the CDR3, the DNA is TGTGCCAGCAGCCGTCAGGGGGCCCAGAACTATGGCTACACCTTC. This sequence encodes CASSRQGAQNYGYTF.

The V and J genes are TRBV6-6 and TRBJ2-2; 10 bases are a match to TRBD2. V shed 9 bases, J shed 3 bases, and the junction held 4 bases outside the gene matches. This CDR3 spans 14 amino acids. CDR1 and CDR2 from the germline V gene are MNHNY and SVGAGI (reference sequence). The CDR3 spells CASKLAGYTGELFF. CDR3 DNA sequence: TGTGCCAGTAAACTAGCGGGGTACACCGGGGAGCTGTTTTTT.

This sequence joins TRBV4-1 and TRBJ2-3; the D gene is possibly TRBD1 (6 bases). Between the trimmed V and J ends, which lost 8 bases and 0 bases, there was a span of 12 bases. The CDR3 has 14 residues. From germline, CDR1 is MGHRA and CDR2 YSYEKL. The CDR3 region is CASAVRGSTDTQYF. The CDR3 bases are TGCGCCAGCGCCGTAAGGGGGAGCACAGATACGCAGTATTTT.

The chain recombines TRBV13 with TRBJ2-7; no reliable D call. In germline, CDR1 is PRHDT, CDR2 FYEKMQ (reference sequence). The CDR3 totals 13 residues. V gave up 5 bases and J gave up 2 bases, with 10 bases separating them. CDR3 sequence: CASSLRSTYEQYF. CDR3 DNA: TGTGCCAGCAGCCTACGCTCTACCTACGAGCAGTACTTC.

The chain employs TRBV2 and TRBJ2-3, with 8 positions matching TRBD2. The CDR3 runs 14 residues. In germline, CDR1 is SNHLY, CDR2 FYNNEI. The junction had 6 bases not matched to a gene; V was cut back by 8 bases and J by 2 bases. This CDR3 reads CASVPREATDTQYF. CDR3 in DNA: TGTGCCAGCGTCCCGCGGGAGGCCACAGATACGCAGTATTTT.

The genes are TRBV7-6 and TRBJ2-2; D may be TRBD1 (6 bases). The germline V and J ends were trimmed by 4 bases and 5 bases, with 11 bases remaining between them. The CDR3 contains 14 residues. The germline V gene has CDR1 SGHVS and CDR2 FNYEAQ. CDR3 sequence: CASSSGTTTGELFF. CDR3 coding DNA: TGTGCCAGCAGCTCCGGGACAACTACCGGGGAGCTGTTTTTT.

This clone has only a few counts. The chain uses TRBV7-9 and TRBJ1-2; D might be TRBD1 (5 bases). Trimming removed 8 bases at V and 4 bases at J, with 20 bases between. The CDR3 consists of 15 residues. From germline, CDR1 is SEHNR and CDR2 FQNEAQ (reference sequence). CDR3 region: CASGDSGGFGYGYTF. For the CDR3, the DNA is TGTGCCAGCGGTGATTCGGGGGGATTCGGCTATGGCTACACCTTC.

This clone was seen more than once but under ten times. The V call is TRBV7-9, the J call TRBJ1-2; 9 bases are a match to TRBD1. After removal of 5 bases from V and 8 bases from J, the junction contained 6 bases not matched to a gene. Germline assignment: CDR1 SEHNR and CDR2 FQNEAQ (reference sequence). This CDR3 has 13 residues. CDR3 DNA sequence: TGTGCCAGCAGCCTTACAGGGGGCGACGGCTACACCTTC. It codes for CASSLTGGDGYTF.

The DNA for the CDR3 is TGTGCCAGCAGCCCCAAGAACGGACTAGTGGGAGGGCGCAATGAGCAGTTCTTC. Its protein product is CASSPKNGLVGGRNEQFF. The chain recombines TRBV3-1 (or the pseudogene TRBV3-2) with TRBJ2-1; 7 positions agree with TRBD2. The CDR3 length is 18 residues. Germline CDR1 LGHDT, CDR2 YNNKEL (reference sequence). The V and J ends lost 4 bases and 6 bases, in that order; junction bases with no gene match: 18.

The J gene is TRBJ2-4, the V gene TRBV5-1, with TRBD1 identical over 9 bases. V gave up 4 bases and J gave up 7 bases; unmatched junction bases: 9. Germline CDR1 is SGHRS and CDR2 is YFSETQ. The CDR3 runs to 15 residues. CDR3 DNA sequence: TGCGCCAGCAGCCACACCGGGACAGGGCACAACATTCAGTACTTC. Protein: CASSHTGTGHNIQYF.

The gene calls are TRBV19 and TRBJ2-3; TRBD1 matches at 7 bases. The CDR3 sequence is 13 residues long. V lost 9 bases and J lost 3; bases outside the gene matches: 6. Looked up from germline, CDR1 is LNHDA and CDR2 is SQIVND (reference sequence). The CDR3 DNA is TGTGCCAGCCACAGGGGTGGGACAGATACGCAGTATTTT. It yields the protein CASHRGGTDTQYF.

The chain has TRBV2 and TRBJ2-3; D is unclear. CDR1 and CDR2 from the germline V gene are SNHLY and FYNNEI. Trimming took 1 base from V and 0 from J, leaving 8 bases between them. The CDR3 length is 15 residues. The chain's CDR3 is CASSEETTSTDTQYF. The CDR3 coding sequence is TGTGCCAGCAGTGAAGAAACCACTAGCACAGATACGCAGTATTTT. The variable domain in full, with the rest retrieved from reference TRBV2 and TRBJ2-3, is EPEVTQTPSHQVTQMGQEVILRCVPISNHLYFYWYRQILGQKVEFLVSFYNNEISEKSEIFDDQFSVERPDGSNFTLKIRSTKLEDSAMYFCASSEETTSTDTQYFGPGTRLTVL.

The chain joins TRBV28 to TRBJ2-7; 7 bases fit TRBD1. Germline CDR1 reads MDHEN; CDR2 reads SYDVKM. The trim removed 5 bases at V and 1 base at J, leaving 5 bases unmatched. The CDR3 runs to 14 residues. This chain's CDR3 is CASSENRGSYEQYF. The CDR3 region has the DNA TGTGCCAGCAGTGAAAACAGGGGATCCTACGAGCAGTACTTC.

V is TRBV7-9 and J is TRBJ1-1; a weak D match, TRBD1 (5 bases). Germline V gene lookup returns CDR1 SEHNR and CDR2 FQNEAQ (reference sequence). The CDR3 loop spans 16 amino acids. V lost 5 bases and J 5 bases, leaving 21 bases between the germline ends. The CDR3 DNA reads TGTGCCAGCAGCCACACCTTTGGGGGGTCGGGGACTGAAGCTTTCTTT. It encodes CASSHTFGGSGTEAFF.

The J gene is TRBJ1-3, the V gene TRBV4-1; no definite D call. The V gene's germline CDR1 is MGHRA and CDR2 YSYEKL. Between the trimmed V and J ends, which lost 1 base and 3 bases, there was a span of 25 bases. This CDR3 comprises 20 residues. The CDR3 DNA follows: TGCGCCAGCAGCCAAGTGGCAGGCGCCGGTCTGACCGCAGGTGGAAACACCATATATTTT. It is translated as CASSQVAGAGLTAGGNTIYF.

V is TRBV30 and J is TRBJ1-1, with 7 bases lining up with TRBD1. The germline CDR1 and CDR2 sequences are GTSNPN and SVGIG (reference sequence). V trimming: 4 bases; J trimming: 0 bases; junction bases outside the gene matches: 11. This CDR3 has 16 amino acids. In DNA form, the CDR3 reads TGTGCCTGGAAAATAGGCGGGACAGCGATGAACACTGAAGCTTTCTTT. It encodes CAWKIGGTAMNTEAFF.

The chain carries TRBV29-1 and TRBJ2-5; D gene uncertain. V gave up 6 bases and J gave up 1 base, with 12 bases separating them. Germline loops: CDR1 SQVTM, CDR2 ANQGSEA. This CDR3 region has 13 residues. The CDR3 here is CSVLQVAQETQYF. The CDR3 DNA reads TGCAGCGTCCTGCAGGTGGCCCAAGAGACCCAGTACTTC. Looking up the rest from reference TRBV29-1 and TRBJ2-5 gives the full variable domain: SAVISQKPSRDICQRGTSLTIQCQVDSQVTMMFWYRQQPGQSLTLIATANQGSEATYESGFVIDKFPISRPNLTFSTLTVSNMSPEDSSIYLCSVLQVAQETQYFGPGTRLLVL.

The CDR3 nucleotides are TGTGCCAGTAGTCCCCGGACACGTAGCTACGAGCAGTACTTC. Translation: CASSPRTRSYEQYF. The rearrangement joins TRBV19 to TRBJ2-7, with a tentative D call TRBD1 (5 bases). CDR1 is LNHDA, CDR2 SQIVND, per germline (reference sequence). With 5 bases removed from V and 3 bases from J, the gap between germline ends came to 14 bases. The CDR3 has 14 amino acids.

V is TRBV24-1 and J is TRBJ2-3, with D possibly TRBD2 on 7 matching bases. The V end was cut by 6 bases, the J end by 3 bases, with 21 bases between. This CDR3 has 17 amino acids. CDR1 and CDR2 (germline): KGHDR, SFDVKD. The CDR3 reads CATSRSSGQQGTDTQYF. CDR3 sequence (DNA): TGTGCCACCAGTAGGAGTAGCGGGCAACAGGGAACAGATACGCAGTATTTT.

The CDR3 here is CASSPGTATNYGYTF. The CDR3, as DNA: TGTGCCAGTAGTCCCGGGACAGCGACTAACTATGGCTACACCTTC. This chain connects TRBV19 to TRBJ1-2; 7 bases agree with TRBD1. There are 15 residues in the CDR3. Germline CDR1 is LNHDA and CDR2 is SQIVND (reference sequence). Trimming at V came to 5 bases and at J to 0 bases, leaving 6 bases not matched to a gene.

The rearrangement joins TRBV4-2 to TRBJ2-2, with TRBD2 matching 11 bases. The V gene's germline CDR1 is LGHNA and CDR2 YNFKEQ. The V segment lost 0 bases and the J segment 0 bases; nucleotides outside the gene matches: 3. The length of the CDR3 is 18 residues. CDR3 residues: CASSQDQTSGTNTGELFF. The CDR3 region has the DNA TGTGCCAGCAGCCAAGATCAGACTAGCGGGACGAACACCGGGGAGCTGTTTTTT.

The rearrangement uses TRBV27 and TRBJ2-1, with TRBD2 identical over 11 bases. Trimming took 2 bases from V and 12 from J; bases not matched to a gene: 9. This CDR3 comprises 15 residues. From germline, CDR1 is MNHEY and CDR2 SMNVEV (reference sequence). The CDR3 loop is CASSLGTSGTRGQFF. The CDR3 DNA reads as TGTGCCAGCAGTTTAGGGACTAGCGGAACTAGAGGGCAGTTCTTC.